These 8 T cell receptor beta chains were all obtained from the same sample, sequenced in a study of T cell changes during pregnancy in multiple sclerosis. The repertoire was sequenced with immunoSEQ multiplex PCR; TCRdb's copy has only in-frame clones and lacks some. The sample carries 57,000 or so clones, roughly 90% recorded once. Sequenced here: peripheral blood, sampled in the first trimester of pregnancy. These TCRs come from a female donor with multiple sclerosis, enrolled in a pregnancy study.

V usage is TRBV9 and J usage is TRBJ1-3, with unresolved D. Germline V gives CDR1 SGDLS, CDR2 YYNGEE. V lost 0 bases and J 0 bases, leaving 7 bases between the germline ends. The CDR3 has 15 residues. The CDR3 spells CASSVASSSGNTIYF. The CDR3 coding sequence is TGTGCCAGCAGCGTAGCGTCTAGCTCTGGAAACACCATATATTTT.

This clone appeared a few times. The chain recombines TRBV2 with TRBJ1-1; unclear D gene. The CDR3 is 11 residues long. Trimming shortened V by 4 bases and J by 11 bases, and 11 bases separated the two germline ends. CDR1 is SNHLY, CDR2 FYNNEI, per germline. The CDR3 sequence is CASSGQRAAFF. The CDR3 DNA sequence: TGTGCCAGCAGTGGCCAGAGGGCCGCTTTCTTT.

The chain is built from TRBV6-4 and TRBJ2-5; D might be TRBD1 (6 bases). Germline V gene lookup returns CDR1 MRHNA and CDR2 SNTAGT. The CDR3 runs to 12 residues. Trimming shortened V by 8 bases and J by 3 bases, and 10 bases separated the two germline ends. CDR3 nucleotides: TGTGCCAGCGGGGACAATAAAGAGACCCAGTACTTC. Protein product: CASGDNKETQYF.

Note on this clone: Its ends do not fully match the called genes, so a read error is possible. V and J are TRBV2 and TRBJ2-2, with D hard to call. CDR3 size: 15 residues. The germline CDR1 and CDR2 sequences are SNHLY and FYNNEI. The CDR3 nucleotides read TGTGCCAGCAGGGAAGACCCAGCGAACACCGGGGAGCTGTTTTTT. It specifies CASREDPANTGELFF.

The genes are TRBV5-4 and TRBJ2-3, with TRBD1 as a possible D gene (7 bases). The length of the CDR3 is 14 residues. V dropped 1 base and J dropped 5 bases, with 11 bases sitting between them. CDR1 is SGHNT and CDR2 is YYREEE in the germline V gene (reference sequence). In DNA form, the CDR3 reads TGTGCCAGCAGCTTGCGGCAGGGGGGAGATACGCAGTATTTT. It translates to CASSLRQGGDTQYF.

The chain joins TRBV9 to TRBJ1-1; D is unresolved. This CDR3 comprises 13 residues. Trimming stripped 3 bases from V and 5 bases from J, with 11 bases between. CDR1 and CDR2 (germline): SGDLS, YYNGEE. The CDR3, as DNA: TGTGCCAGCAGCGGGGTCGGGAAGACTGAAGCTTTCTTT. Translating it yields CASSGVGKTEAFF. The full variable domain, rest sourced from reference TRBV9 and TRBJ1-1, is DSGVTQTPKHLITATGQRVTLRCSPRSGDLSVYWYQQSLDQGLQFLIQYYNGEERAKGNILERFSAQQFPDLHSELNLSSLELGDSALYFCASSGVGKTEAFFGQGTRLTVV.

The table lists this clone with a count of one. The gene calls are TRBV5-8 and TRBJ1-4; 8 bases map to TRBD1. This CDR3 contains 16 residues. Germline CDR1 reads SGHTS; CDR2 reads YDEGEE. Trimming removed 3 bases from V and 6 bases from J; junction bases left unmatched: 10. CDR3 DNA sequence: TGTGCCAGCAGCTATCGTGGCGCAGGGGGCTATGAAAAACTGTTTTTT. It specifies CASSYRGAGGYEKLFF.

V usage is TRBV4-1 and J usage is TRBJ2-2; 14 positions match TRBD2. The V gene end was trimmed by 4 bases and the J gene end by 0 bases; junction bases not matched to a gene: 13. The CDR3 is 21 amino acids. Germline values: CDR1 MGHRA, CDR2 YSYEKL. For the CDR3, the DNA is TGCGCCAGCAGCCGAGGCCCGCTTCGACTAGCGGGAGGGCCGAACACCGGGGAGCTGTTTTTT. Its translation: CASSRGPLRLAGGPNTGELFF.